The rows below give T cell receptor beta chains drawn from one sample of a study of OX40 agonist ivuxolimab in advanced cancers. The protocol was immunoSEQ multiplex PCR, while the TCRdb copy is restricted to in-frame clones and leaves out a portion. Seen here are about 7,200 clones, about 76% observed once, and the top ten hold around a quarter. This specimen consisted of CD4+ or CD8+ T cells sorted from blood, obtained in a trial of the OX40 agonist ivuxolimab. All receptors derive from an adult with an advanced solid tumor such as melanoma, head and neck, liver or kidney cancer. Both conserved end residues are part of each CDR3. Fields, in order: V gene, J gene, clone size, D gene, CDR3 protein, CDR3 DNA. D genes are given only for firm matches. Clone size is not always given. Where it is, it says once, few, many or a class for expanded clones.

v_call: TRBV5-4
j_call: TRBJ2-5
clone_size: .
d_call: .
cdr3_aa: CASSLSPYIQETQYF
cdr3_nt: TGTGCCAGCAGCTTGAGCCCATACATTCAAGAGACCCAGTACTTC

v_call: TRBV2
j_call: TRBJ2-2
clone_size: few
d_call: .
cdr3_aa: CARGGANTGELFF
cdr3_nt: TGTGCCAGGGGGGGAGCGAACACCGGGGAGCTGTTTTTT

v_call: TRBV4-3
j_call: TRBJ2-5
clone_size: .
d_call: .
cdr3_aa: CASSQDSAGGQETQYF
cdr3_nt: TGCGCCAGCAGCCAAGATTCAGCAGGGGGGCAAGAGACCCAGTACTTC

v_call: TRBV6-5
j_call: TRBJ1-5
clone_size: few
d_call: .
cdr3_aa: CASSYSVHSNQPQHF
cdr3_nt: TGTGCCAGCAGTTACAGCGTGCATAGCAATCAGCCCCAGCATTTT

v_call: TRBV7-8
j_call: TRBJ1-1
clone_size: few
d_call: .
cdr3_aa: CASSLVSNNEAFF
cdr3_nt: TGTGCCAGCAGCTTAGTATCGAACAACGAAGCTTTCTTT

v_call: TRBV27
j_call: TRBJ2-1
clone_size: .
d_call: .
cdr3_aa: CASTTGGHEQFF
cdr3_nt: TGTGCCTCCACGACCGGGGGACATGAGCAGTTCTTC

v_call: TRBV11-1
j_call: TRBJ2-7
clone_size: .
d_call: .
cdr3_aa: CASSLGSQGLYEQYF
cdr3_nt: TGTGCCAGCAGCTTAGGATCCCAGGGTCTCTACGAGCAGTACTTC

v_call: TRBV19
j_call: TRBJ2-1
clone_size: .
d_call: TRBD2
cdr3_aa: CASSIGLAGGTNEQFF
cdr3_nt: TGTGCCAGTAGTATAGGACTAGCGGGAGGGACGAATGAGCAGTTCTTC

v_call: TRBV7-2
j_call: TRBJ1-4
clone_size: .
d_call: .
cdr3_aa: CASSSGPNEKLFF
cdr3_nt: TGTGCCAGCAGCTCGGGACCCAATGAAAAACTGTTTTTT

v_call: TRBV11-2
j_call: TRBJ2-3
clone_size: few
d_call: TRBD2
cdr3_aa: CASSLRAGTLTDTQYF
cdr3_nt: TGTGCCAGCAGCTTGCGAGCGGGAACACTCACAGATACGCAGTATTTT

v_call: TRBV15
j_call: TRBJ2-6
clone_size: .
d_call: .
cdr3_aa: CATSRSEGSGANVLTF
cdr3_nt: TGTGCCACCAGCAGATCTGAGGGAAGTGGGGCCAACGTCCTGACTTTC

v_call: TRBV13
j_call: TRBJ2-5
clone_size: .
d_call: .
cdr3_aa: CASSLGGGIDGETQYF
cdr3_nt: TGTGCCAGCAGCTTAGGAGGGGGGATAGATGGGGAGACCCAGTACTTC

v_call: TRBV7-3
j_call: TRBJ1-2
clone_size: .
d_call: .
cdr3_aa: CASSLTASLDGYTF
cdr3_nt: TGTGCCAGCAGCTTAACGGCCTCCCTGGATGGCTACACCTTC